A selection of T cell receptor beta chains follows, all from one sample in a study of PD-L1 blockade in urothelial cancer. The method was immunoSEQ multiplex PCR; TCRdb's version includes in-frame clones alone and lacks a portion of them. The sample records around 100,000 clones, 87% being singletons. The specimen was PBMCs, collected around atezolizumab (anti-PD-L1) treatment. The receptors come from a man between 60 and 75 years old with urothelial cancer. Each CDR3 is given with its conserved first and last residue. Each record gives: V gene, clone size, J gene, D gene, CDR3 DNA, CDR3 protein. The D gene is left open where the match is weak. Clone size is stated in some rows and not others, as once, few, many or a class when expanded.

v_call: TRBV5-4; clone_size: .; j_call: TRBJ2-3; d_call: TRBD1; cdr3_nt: TGTGCCAGCAGCCAAGGGACAGACTTAGATACGCAGTATTTT; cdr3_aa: CASSQGTDLDTQYF
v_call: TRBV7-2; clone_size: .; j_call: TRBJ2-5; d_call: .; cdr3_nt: TGTGCCAGCAGCTTAGATTTGTGGGCCGAGCAAGAGACCCAGTACTTC; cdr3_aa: CASSLDLWAEQETQYF
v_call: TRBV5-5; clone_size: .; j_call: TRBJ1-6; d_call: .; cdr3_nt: TGTGCCAGCAGCTTGTACAGCCCTAATTCACCCCTCCACTTT; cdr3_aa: CASSLYSPNSPLHF
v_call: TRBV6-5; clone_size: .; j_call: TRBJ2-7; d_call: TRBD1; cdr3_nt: TGTGCCAGCAGCCTGATAGGACAGGGTTATTACGAGCAGTACTTC; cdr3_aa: CASSLIGQGYYEQYF
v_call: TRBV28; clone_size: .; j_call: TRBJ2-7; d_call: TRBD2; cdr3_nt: TGTGCCAGCAGAACAACTAGCGGCCAACCCCACGAGCAGTACTTC; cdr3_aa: CASRTTSGQPHEQYF
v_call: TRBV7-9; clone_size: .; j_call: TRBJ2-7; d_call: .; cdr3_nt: TGTGCCAGCAGCCTTAGTGGGCAGTCTTACGAGCAGTACTTC; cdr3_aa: CASSLSGQSYEQYF
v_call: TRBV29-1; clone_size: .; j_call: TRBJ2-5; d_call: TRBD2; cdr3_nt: TGCAGCGTTGATGCGGGGGGTTGGACCCAGTACTTC; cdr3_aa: CSVDAGGWTQYF
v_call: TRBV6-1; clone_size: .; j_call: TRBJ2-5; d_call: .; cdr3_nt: TGTGCCAGCAGTGAACAGGGTGGGGAGACCCAGTACTTC; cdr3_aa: CASSEQGGETQYF
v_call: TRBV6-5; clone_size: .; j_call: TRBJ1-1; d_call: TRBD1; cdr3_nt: TGTGCCAGCAGTTACTCGGCAGGGGGCCTCGGCACTGAAGCTTTCTTT; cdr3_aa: CASSYSAGGLGTEAFF
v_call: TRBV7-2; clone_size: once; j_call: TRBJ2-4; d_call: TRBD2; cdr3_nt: TGTGCCAGCAGCCCCGGGGGGGCGGGTCCAAACATTCAGTACTTC; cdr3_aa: CASSPGGAGPNIQYF
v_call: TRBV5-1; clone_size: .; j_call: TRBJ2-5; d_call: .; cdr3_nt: TGCGCCAGCAGCTCCGCCCAGGGGACCCAAGAGACCCAGTACTTC; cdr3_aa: CASSSAQGTQETQYF
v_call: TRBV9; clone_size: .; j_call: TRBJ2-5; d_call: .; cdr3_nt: TGTGCCAGCAGCGTAGGCGGTCAAGAGACCCAGTACTTC; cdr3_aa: CASSVGGQETQYF
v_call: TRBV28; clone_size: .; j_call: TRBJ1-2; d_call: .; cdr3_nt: TGTGCCAGCAGCCCAGGACAGACAACTTATGGCTACACCTTC; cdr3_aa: CASSPGQTTYGYTF
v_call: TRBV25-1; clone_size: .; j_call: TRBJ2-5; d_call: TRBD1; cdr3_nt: TGTGCCAGCAGTGAATATACAGGGGGGGAGACCCAGTACTTC; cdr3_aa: CASSEYTGGETQYF
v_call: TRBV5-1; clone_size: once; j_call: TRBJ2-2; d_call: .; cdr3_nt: TGCGCCAGCAGCTTGGGGGCCACCGGGGAGCTGTTTTTT; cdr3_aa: CASSLGATGELFF
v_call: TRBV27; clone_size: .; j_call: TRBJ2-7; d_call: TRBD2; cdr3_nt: TGTGCCAGCAGTTTAGGCGGACTAGCGGGGGGCTTACCCTACGAGCAGTACTTC; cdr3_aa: CASSLGGLAGGLPYEQYF
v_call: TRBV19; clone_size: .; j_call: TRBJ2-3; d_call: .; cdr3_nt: TGTGCCAGTAGTATAAGTCAGAATCGAGATACGCAGTATTTT; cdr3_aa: CASSISQNRDTQYF
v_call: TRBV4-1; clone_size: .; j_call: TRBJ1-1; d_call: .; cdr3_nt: TGCGCCAGCAGCCCCCTGGGGGCTAAACCGAACACTGAAGCTTTCTTT; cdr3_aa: CASSPLGAKPNTEAFF
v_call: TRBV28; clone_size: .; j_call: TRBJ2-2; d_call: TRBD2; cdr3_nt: TGTGCCAGCACCCAGGGGGGGAGACTAGCGGGGGCCGGGGAGCTGTTTTTT; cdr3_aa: CASTQGGRLAGAGELFF
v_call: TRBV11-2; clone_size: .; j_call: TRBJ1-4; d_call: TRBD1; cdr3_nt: TGTGCCAGCAGCCGCGGACAGGGCGGTGAAAAACTGTTTTTT; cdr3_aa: CASSRGQGGEKLFF
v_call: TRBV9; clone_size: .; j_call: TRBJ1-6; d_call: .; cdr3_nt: TGTGCCAGCAGCGTAGAGGACAGCGAATTCGGGACCCTCCACTTT; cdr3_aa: CASSVEDSEFGTLHF
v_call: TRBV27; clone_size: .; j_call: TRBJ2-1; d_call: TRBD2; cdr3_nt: TGTGCCAGCAGACCTATAGCGGGAGGTTCTATCTACAATGAGCAGTTCTTC; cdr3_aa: CASRPIAGGSIYNEQFF
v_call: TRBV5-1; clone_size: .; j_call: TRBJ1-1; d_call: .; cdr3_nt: TGCGCCAGCAGACTAGTTGCAGCGAACACTGAAGCTTTCTTT; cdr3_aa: CASRLVAANTEAFF
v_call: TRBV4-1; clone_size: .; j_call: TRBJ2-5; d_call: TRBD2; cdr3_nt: TGCGCCAGCAGCCAGAGCGGGGCCTTCGGGGAGACCCAGTACTTC; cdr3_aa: CASSQSGAFGETQYF
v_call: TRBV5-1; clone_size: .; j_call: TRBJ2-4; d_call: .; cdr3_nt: TGCGCCAGCAGCGTAAGAGGGGAGGACATTCAGTACTTC; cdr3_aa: CASSVRGEDIQYF
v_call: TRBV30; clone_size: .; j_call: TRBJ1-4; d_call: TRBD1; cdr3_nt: TGTGCCTTCTCGGACAGGGAGAATGAAAAACTGTTTTTT; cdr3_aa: CAFSDRENEKLFF
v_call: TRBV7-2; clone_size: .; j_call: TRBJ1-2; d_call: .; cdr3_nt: TGTGCCAGCAGTTGGGACTCACGTGTTAACTATGGCTACACCTTC; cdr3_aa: CASSWDSRVNYGYTF
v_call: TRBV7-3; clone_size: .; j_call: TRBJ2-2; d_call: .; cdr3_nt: TGTGCCAGCAGCTTAACCCAGACTAACACCGGGGAGCTGTTTTTT; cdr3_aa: CASSLTQTNTGELFF
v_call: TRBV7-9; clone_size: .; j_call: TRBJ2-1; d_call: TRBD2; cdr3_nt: TGTGCCAGCAGCCCCGAGGTTGGTAGCGGGACCTTCACTGAGCAGTTCTTC; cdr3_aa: CASSPEVGSGTFTEQFF
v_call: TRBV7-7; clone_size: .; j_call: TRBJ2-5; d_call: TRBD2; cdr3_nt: TGTGCCAGCAGCCAATCGGGACTAGCGGGGGGGAAAGAGACCCAGTACTTC; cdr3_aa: CASSQSGLAGGKETQYF
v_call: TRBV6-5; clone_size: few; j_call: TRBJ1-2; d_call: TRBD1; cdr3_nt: TGTGCCAGCAGTCGGACAGGGGATGGCTACACCTTC; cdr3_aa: CASSRTGDGYTF
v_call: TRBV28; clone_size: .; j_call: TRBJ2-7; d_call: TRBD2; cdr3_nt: TGTGCCAGCAGTTTATTTGCTAGCGGGAGGGCCGCCTACGAGCAGTACTTC; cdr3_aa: CASSLFASGRAAYEQYF
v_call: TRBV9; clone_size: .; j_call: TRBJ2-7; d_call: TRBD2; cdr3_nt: TGTGCCAGCAGCAGATCCCAGGCTAGCGGGGGCGAGCAGTACTTC; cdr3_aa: CASSRSQASGGEQYF
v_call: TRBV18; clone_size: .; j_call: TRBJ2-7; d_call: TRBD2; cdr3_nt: TGTGCCAGCTCACCCCCGGGACTAGCGCCTGAGCAGTACTTC; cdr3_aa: CASSPPGLAPEQYF
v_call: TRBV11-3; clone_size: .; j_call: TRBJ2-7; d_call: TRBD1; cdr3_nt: TGTGCCAGCAGCTTTGGGTTCGACAGGGACCACGAGCAGTACTTC; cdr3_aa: CASSFGFDRDHEQYF
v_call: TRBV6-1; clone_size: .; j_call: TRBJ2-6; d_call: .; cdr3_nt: TGTGCCAGCAGTGCCTCGCGGTCTGGGGCCAACGTCCTGACTTTC; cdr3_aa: CASSASRSGANVLTF
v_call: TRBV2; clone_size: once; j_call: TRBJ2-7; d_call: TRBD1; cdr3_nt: TGTGCCAGCAGCGCCTCCCGGGACAGGGGGATTTACGAGCAGTACTTC; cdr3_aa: CASSASRDRGIYEQYF
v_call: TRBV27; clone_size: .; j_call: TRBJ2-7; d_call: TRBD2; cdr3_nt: TGTGCCAGCGGGACTAGCGGGGTCCTCGAGCAGTACTTC; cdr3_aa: CASGTSGVLEQYF
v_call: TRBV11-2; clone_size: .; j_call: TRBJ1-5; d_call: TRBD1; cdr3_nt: TGTGCCAGCAGCTTAGGGACAGGGAATCAGCCCCAGCATTTT; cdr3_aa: CASSLGTGNQPQHF
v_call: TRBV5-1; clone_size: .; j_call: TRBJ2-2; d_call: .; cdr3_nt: TGCGCCAGCAGCCCTTCTGGGGAGCTGTTTTTT; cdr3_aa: CASSPSGELFF
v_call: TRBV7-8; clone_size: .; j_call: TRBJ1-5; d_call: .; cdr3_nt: TGTGCCAGCAGCCCTTTGGGACATTATAGCAATCAGCCCCAGCATTTT; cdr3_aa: CASSPLGHYSNQPQHF
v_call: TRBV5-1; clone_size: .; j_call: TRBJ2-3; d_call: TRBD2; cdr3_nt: TGCGCCAGCAGCACACCTATGGGGCTAGCGGGGGGGCCAGAGACAGATACGCAGTATTTT; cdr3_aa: CASSTPMGLAGGPETDTQYF
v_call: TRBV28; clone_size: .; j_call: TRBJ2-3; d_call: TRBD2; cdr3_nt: TGTGCCAGCAGTTTAGGAGTTGGGGGACTAGGGGCAGATACGCAGTATTTT; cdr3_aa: CASSLGVGGLGADTQYF
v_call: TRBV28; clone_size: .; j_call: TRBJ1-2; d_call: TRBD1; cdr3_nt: TGTGCCAGCACCCGGGACAGCGCTAACTATGGCTACACCTTC; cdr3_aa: CASTRDSANYGYTF
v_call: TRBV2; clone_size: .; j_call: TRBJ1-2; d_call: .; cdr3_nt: TGTGCCAGCAGTGGAGGGACTAACTATGGCTACACCTTC; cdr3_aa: CASSGGTNYGYTF
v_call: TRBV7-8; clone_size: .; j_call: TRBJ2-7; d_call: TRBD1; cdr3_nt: TGTGCCAGCAGCAAGCCGGGACAGGGCGTAGCCTACGAGCAGTACTTC; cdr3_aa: CASSKPGQGVAYEQYF
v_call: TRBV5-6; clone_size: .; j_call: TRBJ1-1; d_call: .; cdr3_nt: TGTGCCAGCTTCGAGGCCGGCGGGAACACTGAAGCTTTCTTT; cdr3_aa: CASFEAGGNTEAFF
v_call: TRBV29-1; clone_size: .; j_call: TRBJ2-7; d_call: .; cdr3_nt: TGCAGCGTTGAATTACGGTCCAGCGTCTACTACGAGCAGTACTTC; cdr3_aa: CSVELRSSVYYEQYF
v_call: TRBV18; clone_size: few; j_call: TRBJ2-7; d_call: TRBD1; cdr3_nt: TGTGCCAGCTCGCGGACAGGGGAGGGCGAGCAGTACTTC; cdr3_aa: CASSRTGEGEQYF
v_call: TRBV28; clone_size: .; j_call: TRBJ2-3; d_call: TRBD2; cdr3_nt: TGTGCCAGCAGACAATCCGGGACTAGTGAAGATACGCAGTATTTT; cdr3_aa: CASRQSGTSEDTQYF
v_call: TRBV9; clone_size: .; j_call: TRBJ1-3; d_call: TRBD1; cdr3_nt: TGTGCCAGCAGCACAGGGGGCCTCTCTGGAAACACCATATATTTT; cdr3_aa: CASSTGGLSGNTIYF
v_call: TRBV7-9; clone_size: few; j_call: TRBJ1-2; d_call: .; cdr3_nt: TGTGCCAGCAGCTTATGGGAGTCTGGCTACACCTTC; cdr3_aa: CASSLWESGYTF